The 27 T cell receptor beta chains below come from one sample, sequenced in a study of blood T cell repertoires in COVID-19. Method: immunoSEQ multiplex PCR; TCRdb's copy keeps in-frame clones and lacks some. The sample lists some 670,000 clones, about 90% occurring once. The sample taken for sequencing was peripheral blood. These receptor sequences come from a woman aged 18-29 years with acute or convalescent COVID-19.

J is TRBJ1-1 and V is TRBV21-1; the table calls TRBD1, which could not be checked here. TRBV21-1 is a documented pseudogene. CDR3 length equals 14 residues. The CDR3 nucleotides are TGTGCCAGCAGCATAACAGGGGGTAACACTGAAGCTTTCTTT. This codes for CASSITGGNTEAFF.

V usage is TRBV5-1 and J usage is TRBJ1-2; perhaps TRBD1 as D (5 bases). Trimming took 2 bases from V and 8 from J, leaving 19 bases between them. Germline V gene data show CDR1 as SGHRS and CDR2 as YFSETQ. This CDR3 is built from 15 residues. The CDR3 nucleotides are TGCGCCAGCAGCTTTGGGGCACGTCCAGGGTGGGGCTACACCTTC. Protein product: CASSFGARPGWGYTF.

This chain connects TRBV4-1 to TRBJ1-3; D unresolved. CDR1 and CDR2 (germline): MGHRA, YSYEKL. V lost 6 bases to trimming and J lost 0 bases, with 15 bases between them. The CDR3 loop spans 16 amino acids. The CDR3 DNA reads TGCGCCAGCAGACATTCGGGAGGAGACTCTGGAAACACCATATATTTT. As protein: CASRHSGGDSGNTIYF.

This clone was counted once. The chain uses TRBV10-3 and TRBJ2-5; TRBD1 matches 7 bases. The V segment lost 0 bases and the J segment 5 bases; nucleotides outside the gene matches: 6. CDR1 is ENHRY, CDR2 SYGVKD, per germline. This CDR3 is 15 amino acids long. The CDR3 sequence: CAISESKGAGETQYF. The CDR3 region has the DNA TGTGCCATCAGTGAGTCGAAGGGGGCGGGTGAGACCCAGTACTTC.

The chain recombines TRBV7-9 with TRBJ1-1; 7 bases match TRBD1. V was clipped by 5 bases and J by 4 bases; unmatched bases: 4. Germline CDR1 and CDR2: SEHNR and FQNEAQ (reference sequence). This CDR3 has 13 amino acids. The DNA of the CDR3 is TGTGCCAGCAGCACCCAGGGGGGCACTGAAGCTTTCTTT. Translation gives CASSTQGGTEAFF.

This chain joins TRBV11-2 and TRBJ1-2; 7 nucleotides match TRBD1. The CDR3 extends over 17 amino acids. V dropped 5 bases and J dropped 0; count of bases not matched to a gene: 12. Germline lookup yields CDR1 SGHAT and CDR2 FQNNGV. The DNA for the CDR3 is TGTGCCAGCAGCAAAGTAGGGACAGCGGCCGCTAACTATGGCTACACCTTC. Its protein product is CASSKVGTAAANYGYTF.

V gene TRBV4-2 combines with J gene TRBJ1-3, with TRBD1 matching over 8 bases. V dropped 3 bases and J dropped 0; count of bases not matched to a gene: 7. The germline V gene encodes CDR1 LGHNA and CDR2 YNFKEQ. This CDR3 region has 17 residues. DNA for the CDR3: TGTGCCAGCAGCCACGACAGGGGAGAGGTCTCTGGAAACACCATATATTTT. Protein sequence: CASSHDRGEVSGNTIYF.

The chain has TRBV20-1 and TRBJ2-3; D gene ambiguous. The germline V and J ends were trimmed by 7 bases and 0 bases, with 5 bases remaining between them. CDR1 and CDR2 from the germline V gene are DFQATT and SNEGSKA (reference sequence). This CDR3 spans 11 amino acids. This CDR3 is CSVESTDTQYF. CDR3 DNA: TGCAGTGTGGAGAGCACAGATACGCAGTATTTT.

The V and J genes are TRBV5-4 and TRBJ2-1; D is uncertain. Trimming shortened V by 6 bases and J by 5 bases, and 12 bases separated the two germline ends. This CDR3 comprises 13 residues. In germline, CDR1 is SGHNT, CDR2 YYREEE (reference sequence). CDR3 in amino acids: CASTLAGHNEQFF. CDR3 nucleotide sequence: TGTGCCAGCACTCTGGCTGGTCACAATGAGCAGTTCTTC.

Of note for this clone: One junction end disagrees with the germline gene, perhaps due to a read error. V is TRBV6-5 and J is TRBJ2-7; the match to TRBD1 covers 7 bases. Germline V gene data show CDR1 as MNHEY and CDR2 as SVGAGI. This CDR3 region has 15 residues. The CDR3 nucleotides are TGTGCCAGCAGCTACTTGGACAGGAACTCCTACGAGCAGTACTTC. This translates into CASSYLDRNSYEQYF.

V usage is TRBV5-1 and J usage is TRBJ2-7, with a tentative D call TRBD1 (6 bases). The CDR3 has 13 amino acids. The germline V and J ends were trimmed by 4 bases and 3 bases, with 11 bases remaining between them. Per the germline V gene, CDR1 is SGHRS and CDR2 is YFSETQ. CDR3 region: CASSLQDSYEQYF. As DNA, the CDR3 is TGCGCCAGCAGCCTACAGGACAGCTACGAGCAGTACTTC.

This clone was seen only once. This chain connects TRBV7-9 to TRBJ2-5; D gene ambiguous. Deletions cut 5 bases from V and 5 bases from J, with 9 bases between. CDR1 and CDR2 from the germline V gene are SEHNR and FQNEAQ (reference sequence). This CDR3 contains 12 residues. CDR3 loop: CASSELLETQYF. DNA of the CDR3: TGTGCCAGCAGCGAACTGTTGGAGACCCAGTACTTC.

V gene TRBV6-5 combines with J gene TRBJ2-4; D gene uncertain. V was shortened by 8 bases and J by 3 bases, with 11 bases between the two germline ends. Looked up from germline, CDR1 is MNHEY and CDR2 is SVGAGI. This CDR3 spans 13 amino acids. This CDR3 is CASAPGGKNIQYF. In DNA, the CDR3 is TGTGCCAGCGCGCCTGGTGGCAAAAACATTCAGTACTTC.

The CDR3 region has the DNA TGTGCCAGCAGTTTAATGGGAGGAGATACGCAGTATTTT. It translates to CASSLMGGDTQYF. The chain employs TRBV27 and TRBJ2-3, with D perhaps matching TRBD2 (6 bases). Trimming left V 2 bases short and J 5 bases short, with 8 bases between. The V gene's germline CDR1 is MNHEY and CDR2 SMNVEV (reference sequence). The CDR3 has 13 amino acids.

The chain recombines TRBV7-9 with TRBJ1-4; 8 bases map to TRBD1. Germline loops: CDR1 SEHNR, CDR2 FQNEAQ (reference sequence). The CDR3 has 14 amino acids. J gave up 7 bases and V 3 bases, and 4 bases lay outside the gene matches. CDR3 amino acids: CASSLSGGGEKLFF. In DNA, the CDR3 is TGTGCCAGCAGCTTGTCAGGGGGCGGTGAAAAACTGTTTTTT. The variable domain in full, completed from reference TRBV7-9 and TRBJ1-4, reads DTGVSQNPRHKITKRGQNVTFRCDPISEHNRLYWYRQTLGQGPEFLTYFQNEAQLEKSRLLSDRFSAERPKGSFSTLEIQRTEQGDSAMYLCASSLSGGGEKLFFGSGTQLSVL.

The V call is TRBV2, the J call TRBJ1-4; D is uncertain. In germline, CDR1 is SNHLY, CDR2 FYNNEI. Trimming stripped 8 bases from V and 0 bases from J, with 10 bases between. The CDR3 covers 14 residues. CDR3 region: CASLSRTTNEKLFF. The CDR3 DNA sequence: TGTGCCAGCCTCTCTAGAACAACTAATGAAAAACTGTTTTTT. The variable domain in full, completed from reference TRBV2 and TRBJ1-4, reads EPEVTQTPSHQVTQMGQEVILRCVPISNHLYFYWYRQILGQKVEFLVSFYNNEISEKSEIFDDQFSVERPDGSNFTLKIRSTKLEDSAMYFCASLSRTTNEKLFFGSGTQLSVL.

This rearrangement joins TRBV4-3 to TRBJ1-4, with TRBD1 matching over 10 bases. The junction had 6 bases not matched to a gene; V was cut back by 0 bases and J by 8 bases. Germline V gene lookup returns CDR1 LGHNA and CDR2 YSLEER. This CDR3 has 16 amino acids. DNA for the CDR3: TGCGCCAGCAGCCAAGAAGGGGGGACAGGGGACGAAAAACTGTTTTTT. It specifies CASSQEGGTGDEKLFF.

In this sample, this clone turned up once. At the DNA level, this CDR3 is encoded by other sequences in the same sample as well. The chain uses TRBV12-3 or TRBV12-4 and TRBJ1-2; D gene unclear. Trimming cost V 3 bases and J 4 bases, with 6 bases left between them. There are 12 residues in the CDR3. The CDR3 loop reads CASSLRSYGYTF. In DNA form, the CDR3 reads TGTGCCAGCAGTTTGAGGTCCTATGGCTACACCTTC.

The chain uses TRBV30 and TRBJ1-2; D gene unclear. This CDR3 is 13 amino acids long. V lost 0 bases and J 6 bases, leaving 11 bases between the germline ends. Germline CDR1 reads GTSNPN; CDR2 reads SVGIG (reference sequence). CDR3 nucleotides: TGTGCCTGGAGTGTAAGAGGGCAGAATGGCTACACCTTC. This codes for CAWSVRGQNGYTF.

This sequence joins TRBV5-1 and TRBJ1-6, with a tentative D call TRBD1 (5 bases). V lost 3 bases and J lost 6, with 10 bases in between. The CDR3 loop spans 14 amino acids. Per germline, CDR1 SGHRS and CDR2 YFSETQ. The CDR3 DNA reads TGCGCCAGCAGCTATGAAGGGGTTAATTCACCCCTCCACTTT. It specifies CASSYEGVNSPLHF.

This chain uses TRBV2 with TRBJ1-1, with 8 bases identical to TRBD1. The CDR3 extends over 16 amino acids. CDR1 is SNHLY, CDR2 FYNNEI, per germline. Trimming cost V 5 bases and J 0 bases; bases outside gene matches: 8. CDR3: CASSLRTGTMNTEAFF. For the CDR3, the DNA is TGTGCCAGCAGTTTAAGGACAGGGACGATGAACACTGAAGCTTTCTTT.

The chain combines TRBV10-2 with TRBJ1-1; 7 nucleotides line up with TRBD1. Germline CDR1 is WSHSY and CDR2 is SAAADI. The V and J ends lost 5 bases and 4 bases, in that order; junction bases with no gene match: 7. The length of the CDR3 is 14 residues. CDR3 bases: TGCGCCAGCAGTCGGACAGGCGTAATCACTGAAGCTTTCTTT. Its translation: CASSRTGVITEAFF.

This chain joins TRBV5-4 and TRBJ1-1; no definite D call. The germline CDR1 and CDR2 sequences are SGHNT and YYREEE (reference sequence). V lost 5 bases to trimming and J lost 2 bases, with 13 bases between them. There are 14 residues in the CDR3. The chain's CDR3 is CASSVASSNTEAFF. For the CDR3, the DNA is TGTGCCAGCAGTGTAGCGTCGAGTAACACTGAAGCTTTCTTT.

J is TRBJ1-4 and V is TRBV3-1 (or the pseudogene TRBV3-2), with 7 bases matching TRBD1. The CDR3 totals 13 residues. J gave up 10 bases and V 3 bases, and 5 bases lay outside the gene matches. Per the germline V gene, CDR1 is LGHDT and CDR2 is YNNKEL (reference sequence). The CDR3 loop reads CASSHRGTGKLFF. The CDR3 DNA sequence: TGTGCCAGCAGCCACAGGGGGACCGGAAAACTGTTTTTT.

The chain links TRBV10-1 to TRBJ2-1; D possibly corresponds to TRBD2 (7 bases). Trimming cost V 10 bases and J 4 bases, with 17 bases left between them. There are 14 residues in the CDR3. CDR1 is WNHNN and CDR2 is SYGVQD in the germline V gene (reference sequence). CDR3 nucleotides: TGCGCCATGGGGCGGGGGCCCCAATACAATGAGCAGTTCTTC. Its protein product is CAMGRGPQYNEQFF.

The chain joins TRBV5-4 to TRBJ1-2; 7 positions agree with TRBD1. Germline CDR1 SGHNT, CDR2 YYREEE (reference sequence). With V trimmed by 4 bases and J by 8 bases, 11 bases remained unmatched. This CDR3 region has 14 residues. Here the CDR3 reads CASSAEHRGEGYTF. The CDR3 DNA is TGTGCCAGCAGCGCAGAGCACAGGGGAGAAGGCTACACCTTC.

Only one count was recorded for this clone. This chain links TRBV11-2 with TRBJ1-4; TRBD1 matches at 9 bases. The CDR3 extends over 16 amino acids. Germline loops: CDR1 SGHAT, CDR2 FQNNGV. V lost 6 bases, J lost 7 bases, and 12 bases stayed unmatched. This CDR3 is CASRLTSTGGGEKLFF. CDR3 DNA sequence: TGTGCCAGCAGACTAACAAGTACAGGGGGCGGTGAAAAACTGTTTTTT.